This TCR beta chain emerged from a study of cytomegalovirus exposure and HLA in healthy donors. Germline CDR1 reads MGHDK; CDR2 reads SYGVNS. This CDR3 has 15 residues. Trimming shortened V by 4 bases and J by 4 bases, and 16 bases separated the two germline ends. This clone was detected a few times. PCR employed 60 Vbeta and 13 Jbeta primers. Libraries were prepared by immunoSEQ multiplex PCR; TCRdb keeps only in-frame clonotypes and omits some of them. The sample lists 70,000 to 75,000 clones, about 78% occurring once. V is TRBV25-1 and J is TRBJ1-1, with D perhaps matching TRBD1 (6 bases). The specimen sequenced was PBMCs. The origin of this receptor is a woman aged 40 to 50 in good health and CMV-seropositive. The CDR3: CASSALTGWSTEAFF. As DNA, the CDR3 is TGTGCCAGCAGTGCCCTGACAGGCTGGAGCACTGAAGCTTTCTTT. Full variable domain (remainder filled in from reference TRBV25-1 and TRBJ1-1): EADIYQTPRYLVIGTGKKITLECSQTMGHDKMYWYQQDPGMELHLIHYSYGVNSTEKGDLSSESTVSRIRTEHFPLTLESARPSHTSQYLCASSALTGWSTEAFFGQGTRLTVV.